This T cell receptor (beta chain) was observed in a study of OX40 agonist ivuxolimab in advanced cancers. Study context: The study treated patients with ivuxolimab, an agonistic anti-OX40 (CD134) antibody. From about 20 to 80 years was the age range, with a mean of roughly 59 years, and nearly 85% were male. The study reported partial responses in three patients: one hepatocellular carcinoma, two cutaneous melanoma.

Profiled with immunoSEQ multiplex PCR; TCRdb holds only in-frame clones, not every one. The table lists 99,000 or so clones, approximately 95% of them singletons. The CDR3 has 16 amino acids. Germline CDR1 and CDR2: MNHNS and SASEGT. V gave up 1 base and J gave up 3 bases, with 16 bases separating them. Sequencing was performed on CD4+ or CD8+ T cells sorted from blood, taken in a trial of the OX40 agonist ivuxolimab. The receptor's source is an adult with an advanced solid tumor such as melanoma, head and neck, liver or kidney cancer. This chain joins TRBV6-1 and TRBJ2-7; tentatively, D is TRBD2 (6 bases). The DNA of the CDR3 is TGTGCCAGCAGTGAAGGTTTGTATCGGGGGATCTACGAGCAGTACTTC. It yields the protein CASSEGLYRGIYEQYF.